The clone carrying this TCR beta chain was seen more than once but under ten times. What it binds is unknown. The sample belongs to a study of cytomegalovirus exposure and HLA in healthy donors. The study's findings and limits: Researchers reported in a later analysis that common viral pathogens appeared linked to several top clusters. DRB1 showed the most TCR associations and HLA-C the fewest in a later analysis, as rates varied by HLA locus. In an earlier analysis, productive rearrangement rates for most beta V segments clustered near 87% or 30%.

The PCR employed 60 Vbeta primers together with 13 Jbeta primers. TCRdb's copy holds only in-frame clones and misses some; the assay was immunoSEQ multiplex PCR. The data hold around 140,000 clones, with roughly 70% observed a single time. Germline loops: CDR1 SGDLS, CDR2 YYNGEE. The ends lost 3 bases at V and 4 bases at J; junction bases unmatched: 6. This CDR3 spans 17 amino acids. Input material: PBMCs. The TCR originated in a man in his thirties or forties in good health and CMV-seronegative. The rearrangement links TRBV9 to TRBJ2-3; 15 positions agree with TRBD2. The CDR3 region has the DNA TGTGCCAGCAGCGCGGGGACTAGCGGGGGGCGAGCAGATACGCAGTATTTT. Translation: CASSAGTSGGRADTQYF.